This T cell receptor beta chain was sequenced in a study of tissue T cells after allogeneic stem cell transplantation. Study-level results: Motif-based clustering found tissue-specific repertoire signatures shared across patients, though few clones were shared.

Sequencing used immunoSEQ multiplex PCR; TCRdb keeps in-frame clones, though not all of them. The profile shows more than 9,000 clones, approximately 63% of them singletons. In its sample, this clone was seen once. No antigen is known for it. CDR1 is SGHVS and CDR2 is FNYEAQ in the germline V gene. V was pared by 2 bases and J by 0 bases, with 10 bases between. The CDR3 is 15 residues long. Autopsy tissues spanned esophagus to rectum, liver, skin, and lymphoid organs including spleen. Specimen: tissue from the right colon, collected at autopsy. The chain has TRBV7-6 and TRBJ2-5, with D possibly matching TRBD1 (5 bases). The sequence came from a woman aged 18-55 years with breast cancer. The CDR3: CASSLTGDHQETQYF. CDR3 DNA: TGTGCCAGCAGCTTAACAGGCGACCACCAAGAGACCCAGTACTTC.